These T cell receptor beta chains were read from a single sample in a study of shared clonotypes between healthy human individuals. Assay used: immunoSEQ multiplex PCR; TCRdb lists only in-frame clones, some missing. This sample has more than 2,000,000 clones, with roughly 92% found just once. The sample was naive CD4+ T cells sorted from blood. The receptors derive from a man between 18 and 29 years old in good health. Both conserved end residues are part of each CDR3. The order of the fields is CDR3 protein, CDR3 DNA, CDR3 length, V gene, J gene, D gene, clone size. D genes are given only for firm matches. Not every row has a clone size; where given, it reads once, few, many or a size class.

CASRTRDGGYYEQYF	TGTGCCAGCAGGACCCGGGACGGGGGATACTACGAGCAGTACTTC	15	TRBV6-1	TRBJ2-7	.	.
CATGQSSYEQYF	TGTGCCACCGGACAGTCTTCCTACGAGCAGTACTTC	12	TRBV7-2	TRBJ2-7	.	.
CASSFDRSYNEQFF	TGTGCCAGCAGCTTTGACAGGTCATACAATGAGCAGTTCTTC	14	TRBV7-2	TRBJ2-1	.	.
CSATLGTQYF	TGCAGTGCTACCCTGGGGACCCAGTACTTC	10	TRBV20-1	TRBJ2-5	.	.
CSVVARGQGTEAFF	TGCAGCGTTGTAGCCAGGGGGCAAGGGACTGAAGCTTTCTTT	14	TRBV29-1	TRBJ1-1	TRBD1	.
CASSVGGGDYEQYF	TGTGCCAGCAGCGTAGGAGGGGGCGACTACGAGCAGTACTTC	14	TRBV9	TRBJ2-7	TRBD1	.
CAGSSGQGGTDTQYF	TGCGCCGGCAGCTCAGGACAGGGAGGTACAGATACGCAGTATTTT	15	TRBV5-1	TRBJ2-3	TRBD1	once
CASTMSGSSNNEQFF	TGTGCCAGCACGATGAGCGGGAGCTCTAACAATGAGCAGTTCTTC	15	TRBV9	TRBJ2-1	TRBD2	.
CASSFRQLGNTEAFF	TGTGCCAGCAGTTTTCGGCAGCTGGGGAACACTGAAGCTTTCTTT	15	TRBV28	TRBJ1-1	.	.
CASSFQGGDNEQFF	TGTGCCAGCAGCTTTCAGGGGGGGGACAATGAGCAGTTCTTC	14	TRBV7-2	TRBJ2-1	.	.
CAWDHTGELFF	TGTGCCTGGGATCACACCGGGGAGCTGTTTTTT	11	TRBV30	TRBJ2-2	.	.
CASSLTGGQSSYNEQFF	TGCGCCAGCAGCTTAACGGGGGGACAGAGCTCCTACAATGAGCAGTTCTTC	17	TRBV5-1	TRBJ2-1	.	.
CASRSSRGQASDTQYF	TGTGCCAGCAGATCATCAAGGGGACAGGCGTCAGATACGCAGTATTTT	16	TRBV7-9	TRBJ2-3	TRBD1	.
CASSQDSDHWEKLFF	TGTGCCAGCAGCCAAGACTCTGACCACTGGGAAAAACTGTTTTTT	15	TRBV4-2	TRBJ1-4	.	.
CASSQGRGSGANVLTF	TGCGCCAGCAGCCAAGGAAGGGGCTCTGGGGCCAACGTCCTGACTTTC	16	TRBV4-3	TRBJ2-6	.	.
CASSLGGRGGGDTQYF	TGTGCCAGCAGCTTAGGCGGGAGGGGAGGTGGAGATACGCAGTATTTT	16	TRBV7-2	TRBJ2-3	TRBD2	.
CASSITQGRDTEAFF	TGTGCCAGTAGTATCACACAGGGGCGAGACACTGAAGCTTTCTTT	15	TRBV19	TRBJ1-1	TRBD1	.
CASINGTSGLAETQYF	TGTGCCAGCATCAATGGGACTAGCGGCCTCGCCGAGACCCAGTACTTC	16	TRBV21-1	TRBJ2-5	.	.
CASSSGATSNSPLHF	TGTGCCAGCTCCTCGGGGGCGACAAGCAATTCACCCCTCCACTTT	15	TRBV18	TRBJ1-6	.	.
CASTSGTLGANVLTF	TGTGCCAGCACGTCGGGTACTCTGGGGGCCAACGTCCTGACTTTC	15	TRBV9	TRBJ2-6	.	.
CASSSATNYGYTF	TGTGCCAGCAGTTCGGCCACCAACTATGGCTACACCTTC	13	TRBV6-5	TRBJ1-2	.	.
CASSVVPGLEIYEQFF	TGTGCCAGCAGCGTTGTACCGGGACTCGAGATATATGAGCAGTTCTTC	16	TRBV9	TRBJ2-1	.	.
CASSIDQDTVGANVLTF	TGTGCCAGTAGCATCGATCAGGACACGGTAGGGGCCAACGTCCTGACTTTC	17	TRBV19	TRBJ2-6	.	.
CALTSGGANTEAFF	TGTGCCTTAACCTCTGGGGGGGCTAACACTGAAGCTTTCTTT	14	TRBV30	TRBJ1-1	.	.
CASSFGTVNNQPQHF	TGTGCCAGCAGCTTTGGGACGGTTAACAATCAGCCCCAGCATTTT	15	TRBV7-2	TRBJ1-5	.	.
CASSSTGNQPQHF	TGTGCCAGCAGCTCCACGGGAAATCAGCCCCAGCATTTT	13	TRBV7-2	TRBJ1-5	.	.
CASSPAQRAYEQYF	TGTGCCAGCTCACCAGCCCAGCGGGCCTACGAGCAGTACTTC	14	TRBV18	TRBJ2-7	.	.
CASSSDLNYGYTF	TGTGCCAGCAGCTCGGACCTGAACTATGGCTACACCTTC	13	TRBV11-2	TRBJ1-2	.	.
CASSRDATGEQYF	TGTGCCAGCAGCCGGGACGCCACAGGAGAGCAGTACTTC	13	TRBV5-4	TRBJ2-7	.	.
CASSQAGSLHSYGYTF	TGCGCCAGCAGCCAAGCAGGGAGCTTGCATAGCTATGGCTACACCTTC	16	TRBV4-3	TRBJ1-2	.	.
CASSSTGLSTDTQYF	TGCGCCAGCAGCTCAACAGGACTAAGCACAGATACGCAGTATTTT	15	TRBV5-1	TRBJ2-3	.	.
CASNGAGRDLNLEAFF	TGTGCCAGCAATGGAGCAGGGAGGGATCTAAACCTTGAAGCTTTCTTT	16	TRBV25-1	TRBJ1-1	.	.
CASSRGSGSGETQYF	TGTGCCAGCAGCCGAGGGAGCGGGAGCGGAGAGACCCAGTACTTC	15	TRBV7-9	TRBJ2-5	TRBD2	.
CATSRDGAGPQETQYF	TGTGCCACCAGCAGAGATGGTGCGGGGCCCCAAGAGACCCAGTACTTC	16	TRBV15	TRBJ2-5	.	.
CASTYRAGDEQFF	TGTGCCAGCACCTATCGGGCGGGCGATGAGCAGTTCTTC	13	TRBV6-5	TRBJ2-1	.	.
CASSGWGRDNEQFF	TGTGCCAGCAGCGGCTGGGGGAGAGACAATGAGCAGTTCTTC	14	TRBV7-2	TRBJ2-1	.	.